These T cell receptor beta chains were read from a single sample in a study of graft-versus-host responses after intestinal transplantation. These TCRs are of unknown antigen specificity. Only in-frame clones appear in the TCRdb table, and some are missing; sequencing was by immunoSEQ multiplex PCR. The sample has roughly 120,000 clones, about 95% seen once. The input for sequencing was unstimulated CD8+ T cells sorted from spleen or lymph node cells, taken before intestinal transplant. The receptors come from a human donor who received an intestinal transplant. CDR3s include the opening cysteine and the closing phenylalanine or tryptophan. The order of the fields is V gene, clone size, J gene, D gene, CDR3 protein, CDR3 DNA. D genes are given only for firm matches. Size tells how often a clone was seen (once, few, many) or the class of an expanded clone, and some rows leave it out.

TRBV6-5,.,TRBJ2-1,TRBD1,CASGGTGVYNEQFF,TGTGCCAGCGGTGGGACAGGGGTATACAATGAGCAGTTCTTC
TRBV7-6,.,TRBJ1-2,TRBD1,CASSLGPPGTGFSNYGYTF,TGTGCCAGCAGCTTGGGCCCACCCGGGACAGGGTTTTCGAACTATGGCTACACCTTC
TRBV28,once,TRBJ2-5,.,CASSLSKTQYF,TGTGCCAGCAGTTTGTCGAAGACCCAGTACTTC
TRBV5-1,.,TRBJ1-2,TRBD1,CASSITGGKPTNYGYTF,TGCGCCAGCAGCATAACAGGGGGCAAACCTACTAACTATGGCTACACCTTC
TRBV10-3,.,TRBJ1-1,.,CAISEGSEAFF,TGTGCCATCAGTGAGGGCAGTGAAGCTTTCTTT
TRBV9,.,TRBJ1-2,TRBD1,CASGGPGQGGSYGYTF,TGTGCCAGCGGGGGACCGGGACAGGGCGGTTCCTATGGCTACACCTTC
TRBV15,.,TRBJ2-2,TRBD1,CATSPPRRDRGPGELFF,TGTGCCACCAGCCCCCCGCGGAGGGACAGGGGACCCGGGGAGCTGTTTTTT
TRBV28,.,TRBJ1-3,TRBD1,CASSRGQGLGNTIYF,TGTGCCAGCAGCCGAGGACAGGGCCTTGGAAACACCATATATTTT
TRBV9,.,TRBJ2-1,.,CASSPRLTGLSYNEQFF,TGTGCCAGCAGCCCTCGTTTAACAGGTTTATCCTACAATGAGCAGTTCTTC
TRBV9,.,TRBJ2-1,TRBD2,CASSPSSGSSYNEQFF,TGTGCCAGCAGCCCCTCTAGCGGGAGCTCCTACAATGAGCAGTTCTTC
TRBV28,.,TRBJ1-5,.,CASSFGVSNQPQHF,TGTGCCAGCAGTTTTGGAGTCTCCAATCAGCCCCAGCATTTT
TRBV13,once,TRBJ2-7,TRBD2,CASSFSGGSYEQYF,TGTGCCAGCAGCTTTAGCGGGGGGTCCTACGAGCAGTACTTC
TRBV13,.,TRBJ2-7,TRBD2,CASSANMGLAKSYEQYF,TGTGCCAGCAGCGCAAACATGGGACTAGCGAAATCCTACGAGCAGTACTTC
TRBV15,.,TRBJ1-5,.,CATESMGQPQHF,TGTGCCACCGAATCGATGGGTCAGCCCCAGCATTTT
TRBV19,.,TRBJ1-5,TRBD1,CASSNRGDPPQHF,TGTGCCAGTAGTAACAGGGGGGATCCGCCCCAGCATTTT